The clone carrying this TCR beta chain was seen a handful of times. Authors' methods: Researchers report that nucleated cell counts were estimated from reference gene primer amplification. Method: immunoSEQ multiplex PCR; TCRdb's copy keeps in-frame clones and lacks some. The V and J calls and the clone size are those of that table, but D and trimming were determined from the DNA. This table holds about 230,000 clones, 80% to 90% found once. This entry belongs to a study of blood T cell repertoires in COVID-19. Study in general: PBMCs, B-cell-depleted T cells, or T cells provided the cDNA or gDNA that made up the material.

This CDR3 spans 15 amino acids. Germline V CDR1 and CDR2: SGHRS, YFSETQ. The V and J ends lost 0 bases and 7 bases respectively, with 13 bases between them. This chain uses TRBV5-1 with TRBJ1-4; D unclear. This receptor was identified in a man aged 45 to 65 with COVID-19, enrolled during active disease. The sample was peripheral blood. The DNA for the CDR3 is TGCGCCAGCAGCTTGGCGGGGAGAGTGGGTGAAAAACTGTTTTTT. It specifies CASSLAGRVGEKLFF.